A selection of T cell receptor beta chains follows, all from one sample in a study of OX40 agonist ivuxolimab in advanced cancers. Using immunoSEQ multiplex PCR, the repertoire was profiled, and TCRdb retains in-frame clones only, with some absent. The profile shows over 60,000 clones, around 84% of them singletons. This material consisted of CD4+ or CD8+ T cells sorted from blood, taken in a trial of the OX40 agonist ivuxolimab. These receptor sequences come from an adult with an advanced solid tumor such as melanoma, head and neck, liver or kidney cancer. Both conserved end residues are part of each CDR3. D genes are given only for firm matches. Only some rows state a clone size, as once, few, many or a class for expanded clones.

d_call	clone_size	v_call	j_call	cdr3_nt	cdr3_aa
TRBD1	-	TRBV11-2	TRBJ1-1	TGTGCCAGCAGCCCGTATCAGGGGGCGGGGGGAGCCACTGAAGCTTTCTTT	CASSPYQGAGGATEAFF
-	few	TRBV10-3	TRBJ1-1	TGTGCCATCAGTGATCGGGGGCCCGAAGCTTTCTTT	CAISDRGPEAFF
-	-	TRBV25-1	TRBJ1-2	TGTGCCAGCAGTGATGAGGCTCTCGTCTATGGCTACACCTTC	CASSDEALVYGYTF
TRBD2	-	TRBV5-1	TRBJ2-3	TGCGCCAGCGCGAGCGGGGGGGCGACAGATACGCAGTATTTT	CASASGGATDTQYF
-	-	TRBV9	TRBJ2-5	TGTGCCAGCAGCGTCCTAGGGAATCCTGAGACCCAGTACTTC	CASSVLGNPETQYF
-	-	TRBV7-8	TRBJ1-3	TGTGCCAGCAGCTTGGGGACAAGCTCTGGAAACACCATATATTTT	CASSLGTSSGNTIYF
TRBD1	-	TRBV2	TRBJ1-1	TGTGCCAGCGGGCCGACCGGGACAGGGGGCACTGAAGCTTTCTTT	CASGPTGTGGTEAFF
TRBD1	-	TRBV9	TRBJ2-7	TGTGCCACGCCGGGACAGGGGAGGACCGGGCCCTACGAGCAGTACTTC	CATPGQGRTGPYEQYF
-	-	TRBV7-2	TRBJ1-2	TGTGCCAGCAGCTTAGTCCGGGGGGGCTATGGCTACACCTTC	CASSLVRGGYGYTF
TRBD1	once	TRBV19	TRBJ1-6	TGTGCCAGTAGTTCCGGGACAGGGGGTTTTTCACCCCTCCACTTT	CASSSGTGGFSPLHF
TRBD1	-	TRBV5-1	TRBJ2-7	TGCGCCAGCAGCTTAAACGGACAGGCCTCCTACGAGCAGTACTTC	CASSLNGQASYEQYF
-	-	TRBV6-1	TRBJ1-5	TGTACCAGCAGTGAAGCGCAGGGAAGTAGGGGCGGTCAGCCCCAGCATTTT	CTSSEAQGSRGGQPQHF
-	-	TRBV5-1	TRBJ2-5	TGCGCCAGCAGCGAGACCTGGGGGGCGTCGGGGGAGACCCAGTACTTC	CASSETWGASGETQYF
-	-	TRBV28	TRBJ1-5	TGTGCCAGCAGACCACAGGGAGGTCAGCCCCAGCATTTT	CASRPQGGQPQHF
-	-	TRBV29-1	TRBJ1-2	TGCAGCGTTCCCCCGGATCCTAACTATGGCTACACCTTC	CSVPPDPNYGYTF
-	once	TRBV7-9	TRBJ1-4	TGTGCCAGCAGCTCAGACAGAGAAAAACTGTTTTTT	CASSSDREKLFF
-	-	TRBV12-2	TRBJ2-7	TGTGCAAGTCGCTTAGCGAGGACTAGCGGGGGGCTCCACTACGAGCAGTACTTC	CASRLARTSGGLHYEQYF
TRBD1	few	TRBV5-5	TRBJ1-2	TGTGCCAGCAGCTTGGTGGGGGGACAGGGAGCGACCTATGGCTACACCTTC	CASSLVGGQGATYGYTF
-	-	TRBV5-1	TRBJ1-4	TGCGCCAGCAGATCTGAGCAGGGTCCTAATGAAAAACTGTTTTTT	CASRSEQGPNEKLFF
-	-	TRBV7-3	TRBJ2-3	TGTGCCAGCAGCCGTGATGGATCTTCCTCAGATACGCAGTATTTT	CASSRDGSSSDTQYF
TRBD1	-	TRBV2	TRBJ1-6	TGTGCCAGCAGCCAAGACAGGGTTAATTCACCCCTCCACTTT	CASSQDRVNSPLHF
-	-	TRBV5-6	TRBJ2-7	TGTGCCAGCAGCTTGGTGGGGGGCAGCGGGAACGAGCAGTACTTC	CASSLVGGSGNEQYF
-	-	TRBV7-8	TRBJ2-7	TGTGCCAGCAGCTTAGGCAGCCGGGCCTACGAGCAGTACTTC	CASSLGSRAYEQYF
-	-	TRBV19	TRBJ2-3	TGTGCCAGTACTAAGGGGATCACAGATACGCAGTATTTT	CASTKGITDTQYF
-	-	TRBV19	TRBJ1-2	TGTGCCAGTAGTATCGGGGGCAGGTATGGCTACACCTTC	CASSIGGRYGYTF
-	-	TRBV6-1	TRBJ1-5	TGTGCCAGCAGACAGGGCGGCAATCAGCCCCAGCATTTT	CASRQGGNQPQHF
TRBD1	-	TRBV7-3	TRBJ2-1	TGTGCCAGCAGCTTCCCCGGGACAGCCTACAATGAGCAGTTCTTC	CASSFPGTAYNEQFF
-	-	TRBV6-6	TRBJ1-2	TGTGCCAGCAGTAGAACAGTGAACTATGGCTACACCTTC	CASSRTVNYGYTF
TRBD2	-	TRBV15	TRBJ2-7	TGTGCCACCAGCGGGGACCCGGGACTAGCGGGGGCCTTTTCCACCTACGAGCAGTACTTC	CATSGDPGLAGAFSTYEQYF
-	-	TRBV18	TRBJ1-5	TGTGCCAGCTCGTCGGGGGGAAACAGCAATCAGCCCCAGCATTTT	CASSSGGNSNQPQHF
-	-	TRBV11-2	TRBJ2-1	TGTGCCAGCAGCTTAGAGTGGTGGCTAGGCAATGAGCAGTTCTTC	CASSLEWWLGNEQFF
-	once	TRBV5-1	TRBJ2-7	TGCGCCAGCTCTGCCCAGGGTCCCTACGAGCAGTACTTC	CASSAQGPYEQYF
-	few	TRBV27	TRBJ2-3	TGTGCCTCGGGGAGGTTGGATACGCAGTATTTT	CASGRLDTQYF
-	few	TRBV19	TRBJ1-2	TGTGCCAGTAGTATTTCAGGGCAGCCCATTTCCTATGGCTACACCTTC	CASSISGQPISYGYTF
-	-	TRBV6-1	TRBJ1-4	TGTGCCAGCAGTGTTCCGGGTTCGGACGAAAAACTGTTTTTT	CASSVPGSDEKLFF
-	-	TRBV4-1	TRBJ2-3	TGCGCCAGCAGCCAAGGAGGGGGTAGCACAGATACGCAGTATTTT	CASSQGGGSTDTQYF
-	-	TRBV4-3	TRBJ2-4	TGCGCCAGCAGCCAAGCCACCGTAGCCAAAAACATTCAGTACTTC	CASSQATVAKNIQYF
-	-	TRBV7-8	TRBJ1-2	TGTGCCAGCAGCTTACTCCGGGACGGACGCTATGGCTACACCTTC	CASSLLRDGRYGYTF
TRBD1	-	TRBV5-4	TRBJ2-7	TGTGCCAGCAGCTTTACAGGGGACTACGAGCAGTACTTC	CASSFTGDYEQYF
-	-	TRBV6-5	TRBJ2-7	TGTGCCAGCATTGCTCCGGGACGCCTCTACGAGCAGTACTTC	CASIAPGRLYEQYF
TRBD1	-	TRBV28	TRBJ1-5	TGTGCCAGCAGTGGTCCGGGCAGGGGGAGTGTTGAGCCCCAGCATTTT	CASSGPGRGSVEPQHF
-	-	TRBV7-9	TRBJ2-1	TGTGCCAGCAGTTCGTTTAGGGGAGGAGGGGGGAAGCAGTTCTTC	CASSSFRGGGGKQFF
-	-	TRBV19	TRBJ1-2	TGTGCCAGTACCCGCGGGCCTTACACCTTC	CASTRGPYTF
-	-	TRBV4-2	TRBJ2-5	TGTGCCAGCAGTCCTGGGTGGGGGGAAGAGACCCAGTACTTC	CASSPGWGEETQYF
-	once	TRBV5-1	TRBJ2-5	TGCGCCAGCAGCCAGGGTGGTACTAGGTTCAAAGAAGAGACCCAGTACTTC	CASSQGGTRFKEETQYF
TRBD1	-	TRBV7-9	TRBJ1-2	TGTGCCAGCAGCCCAGGGGGGACAGGGGTTTACTATGGCTACACCTTC	CASSPGGTGVYYGYTF
-	-	TRBV19	TRBJ2-1	TGTGCCAGTAGTATGACTAGGGTTTACTCCAATGAGCAGTTCTTC	CASSMTRVYSNEQFF
-	-	TRBV18	TRBJ2-6	TGTGCCAGCTCAATTGGACAGATCTCTGGGGCCAACGTCCTGACTTTC	CASSIGQISGANVLTF
-	few	TRBV5-1	TRBJ2-7	TGCGCCAGCAGCCCTGGGGCCTTGAACGAGCAGTACTTC	CASSPGALNEQYF
-	-	TRBV29-1	TRBJ1-2	TGCAGCCTTATCTATGGCTACACCTTC	CSLIYGYTF
TRBD2	once	TRBV13	TRBJ2-2	TGTGCCAGCAGCCTAAGACTAGCCCTATTTCCCGGGGAGCTGTTTTTT	CASSLRLALFPGELFF
-	once	TRBV6-5	TRBJ2-7	TGTGCCAGCACCCCCGGGGGAACCTACGAGCAGTACTTC	CASTPGGTYEQYF
-	-	TRBV27	TRBJ1-4	TGTGCCAGCAGTGCTCGTAGGGGTGAAAAACTGTTTTTT	CASSARRGEKLFF
-	-	TRBV11-1	TRBJ1-6	TGTGCCAGCAGCTTGACCGCTGGGAGGGACTCACCCCTCCACTTT	CASSLTAGRDSPLHF
TRBD2	-	TRBV28	TRBJ2-7	TGTGCCAGCACCGGCGGACTAGCGGGGAGCTCCTACGAGCAGTACTTC	CASTGGLAGSSYEQYF
-	-	TRBV6-1	TRBJ1-6	TGTGCCAGCAGTGAAGATCCGGGCGGGGGTTCACCCCTCCACTTT	CASSEDPGGGSPLHF
-	-	TRBV23-1	TRBJ1-6	TGCGCCAGCAGTCAATCGGAGGAACCCCTCCACTTT	CASSQSEEPLHF
-	-	TRBV5-1	TRBJ2-2	TGCGCCAGCAGCGCAAACCCCCGGGGGACCGGGGAGCTGTTTTTT	CASSANPRGTGELFF
-	-	TRBV7-2	TRBJ1-1	TGTGCCAGCAGCTTAGACAGGGAAGCTTTCTTT	CASSLDREAFF